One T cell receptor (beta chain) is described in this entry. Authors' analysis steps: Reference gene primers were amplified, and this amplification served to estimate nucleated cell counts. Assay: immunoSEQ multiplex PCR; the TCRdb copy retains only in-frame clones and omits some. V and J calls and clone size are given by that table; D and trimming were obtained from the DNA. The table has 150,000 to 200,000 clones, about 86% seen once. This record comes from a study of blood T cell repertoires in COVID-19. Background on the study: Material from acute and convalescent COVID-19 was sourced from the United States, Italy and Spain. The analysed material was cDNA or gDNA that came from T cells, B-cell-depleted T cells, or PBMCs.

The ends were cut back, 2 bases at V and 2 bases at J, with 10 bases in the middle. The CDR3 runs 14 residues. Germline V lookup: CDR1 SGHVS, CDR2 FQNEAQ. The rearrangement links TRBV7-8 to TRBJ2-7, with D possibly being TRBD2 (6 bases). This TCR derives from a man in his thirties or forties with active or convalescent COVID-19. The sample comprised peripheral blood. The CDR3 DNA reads TGTGCCAGCAGCTTAAGGGACTTAGCCTACGAGCAGTACTTC. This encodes CASSLRDLAYEQYF.